This entry features one T cell receptor beta chain sequence. Its binding antigen is unknown. One base away there is no much larger clone; base qualities are not given. The entry originates in a study of blood T cell repertoires in COVID-19 (dated by TCRdb to 2019 to 2021). As for the study more broadly: The collaborator samples originated in the United States, Italy and Spain and spanned the acute and convalescent phases of COVID-19. The material from the prospective study consisted of cDNA or gDNA derived from T cells, B-cell-depleted T cells, or PBMCs. The dataset comprised deeply sampled blood TCRbeta repertoires from subjects exposed to, actively infected with, or recovered from COVID-19. The repertoires were made available in a free public database intended to serve as a resource for research on the immune response to SARS-CoV-2. The samples were drawn from the first 160 participants of the ongoing ImmuneRACE study and from 950 to 1,500 subjects provided by 6 global collaborators. Sample metadata almost always included a de-identified subject ID, COVID-19 status, age in years and sex. Where HLA class I and class II types were available, the types were taken from metadata supplied by the sample provider, not from assay-based typing.

The immunoSEQ Assay, a bias-controlled multiplex PCR, was used to amplify TCRbeta CDR3 regions from genomic DNA. For the original study's pipeline: Within the assay, amplification of reference gene primers was used to estimate how many nucleated cells each sample contained. To quantify the absolute abundance of each unique TCRbeta CDR3 rearrangement, sequence reads were collapsed and filtered. Productive Simpson clonality was computed per sample as the square root of Simpson's diversity index over productive rearrangements. TCRdb carries this immuneACCESS record with in-frame sequences only. Its versions omit some clonotypes, under half of them owing to an unresolved V gene in the studies checked, with the rest unexplained. Clone size and V and J calls were adopted from that table, with D and trimming inferred from the DNA. This sample comprises around 260,000 clones, around four fifths of them detected only once. The ten largest clones represent over 4.5% of the sample.

Here is what the overall study found, with its caveats: The amount of clinical and demographic metadata varied by source and participant and was provided uncurated.

Samples from volunteer blood donors who had recovered from COVID-19 were contributed by a second Seattle source. Whole blood was collected in K2EDTA tubes by collaborating institutions according to the institutions' own protocols. For TCRbeta analysis, collaborators shipped samples in one of three forms: frozen whole blood, isolated PBMCs, or DNA extracted from either of those sample types. V trim: 0 bases; J trim: 2 bases; unmatched bases: 10. The germline V gene (reference sequence) sets CDR1 to LGHDT and CDR2 to YNNKEL. Its CDR3 holds 19 amino acids, cysteine through phenylalanine. Only the CDR3 part of the read is kept: 57 bases, read in frame from the first base.

The sequence links TRBV3-1 (or the pseudogene TRBV3-2) to TRBJ2-3, with 11 central nucleotides matching TRBD2. This sequence was found in a man aged 60 to 69 who had recovered from COVID-19. The sequenced sample was peripheral blood. The DNA sequence is TGTGCCAGCAGCCAAGAATCCCCGGGGGGACTAGCGGACACAGATACGCAGTATTTT. This is translated as CASSQESPGGLADTDTQYF.